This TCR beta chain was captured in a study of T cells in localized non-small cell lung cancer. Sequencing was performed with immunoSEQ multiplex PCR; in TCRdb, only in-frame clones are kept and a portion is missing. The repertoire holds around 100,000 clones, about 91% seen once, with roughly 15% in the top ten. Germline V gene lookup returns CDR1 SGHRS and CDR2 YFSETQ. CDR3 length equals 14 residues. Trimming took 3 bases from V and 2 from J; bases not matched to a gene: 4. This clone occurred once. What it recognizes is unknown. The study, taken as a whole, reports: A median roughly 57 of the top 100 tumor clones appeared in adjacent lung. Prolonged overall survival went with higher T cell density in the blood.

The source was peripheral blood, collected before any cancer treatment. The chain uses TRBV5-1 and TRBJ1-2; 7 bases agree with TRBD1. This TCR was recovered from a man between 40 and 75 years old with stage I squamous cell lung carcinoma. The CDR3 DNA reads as TGCGCCAGCAGCTCGGGACAGCTAAACTATGGCTACACCTTC. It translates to CASSSGQLNYGYTF.